The next 11 T cell receptor beta chains were all read from a single sample in a study of shared T cell receptors in the human thymus. Repertoires were generated with immunoSEQ multiplex PCR, while TCRdb's copy carries only in-frame clones and drops some. The repertoire has some 760,000 clones, 70% to 90% of them found once; the top ten carry over 0.008%. Another study also made use of these data, one on human thymus T cells.

The specimen was thymocytes. These receptors all come from a girl under three years old with a congenital heart defect.

The chain joins TRBV5-1 to TRBJ1-1; TRBD1 is a possible D gene (6 bases). V lost 5 bases and J lost 6, with 17 bases in between. CDR3 length equals 14 residues. Germline V gene lookup returns CDR1 SGHRS and CDR2 YFSETQ. The CDR3 reads CASRLVGEGAEAFF. The CDR3 DNA follows: TGCGCCAGCAGGCTCGTGGGGGAGGGGGCTGAAGCTTTCTTT.

The chain carries TRBV19 and TRBJ1-1, with 7 bases aligning to TRBD1. CDR1 and CDR2 from the germline V gene are LNHDA and SQIVND (reference sequence). V gave up 6 bases and J gave up 5 bases; unmatched junction bases: 6. The CDR3 is 13 residues long. This CDR3 reads CASREQGRTEAFF. CDR3 nucleotides: TGTGCCAGTAGGGAACAGGGGAGGACTGAAGCTTTCTTT.

The CDR3: CASSRRRDRLPYEQYF. DNA of the CDR3: TGTGCCAGCAGCCGCCGTCGCGACAGGCTACCCTACGAGCAGTACTTC. This rearrangement joins TRBV27 to TRBJ2-7, with D perhaps TRBD1 (6 bases). Per the germline V gene, CDR1 is MNHEY and CDR2 is SMNVEV (reference sequence). V was trimmed by 6 bases and J by 2 bases, leaving 20 bases between them. The CDR3 runs to 16 residues.

The rearrangement uses TRBV9 and TRBJ2-1; 13 positions agree with TRBD2. CDR1 is SGDLS, CDR2 YYNGEE, per germline. This CDR3 is 18 amino acids long. Trimming took 4 bases from V and 4 from J; bases not matched to a gene: 11. CDR3 loop: CASSTRLAGGQIYNEQFF. The CDR3 DNA sequence: TGTGCCAGCAGCACCCGACTAGCGGGGGGACAAATTTACAATGAGCAGTTCTTC.

This clone was picked up one time. In DNA, the CDR3 is TGTGCCAGCAGCGAAAGACAGATCTCCTTGGGGCCCCTCCACTTT. This sequence encodes CASSERQISLGPLHF. This rearrangement joins TRBV9 to TRBJ1-6; D is perhaps TRBD1 (5 bases). The V gene lost 3 bases and the J gene lost 13 bases, with 20 bases spanning the gap. The germline gives CDR1 SGDLS, CDR2 YYNGEE. The CDR3 is 15 residues long.

The chain employs TRBV7-2 and TRBJ2-4; TRBD2 might be the D (5 bases). V lost 3 bases to trimming and J lost 8 bases, with 14 bases between them. This CDR3 has 14 residues. Germline CDR1 SGHTA, CDR2 FQGNSA. This chain's CDR3 is CASSFPPIGDIQYF. In nucleotides, the CDR3 is TGTGCCAGCAGCTTCCCACCGATCGGGGACATTCAGTACTTC.

The rearrangement joins TRBV27 to TRBJ1-5; 7 bases match TRBD1. CDR3 length: 15 amino acids. Germline CDR1 MNHEY, CDR2 SMNVEV (reference sequence). The V and J ends lost 4 bases and 6 bases, in that order; junction bases with no gene match: 9. The CDR3: CASSYTGDVGQPQHF. For the CDR3, the DNA is TGTGCCAGCAGTTACACAGGGGATGTAGGTCAGCCCCAGCATTTT.

V is TRBV10-3 and J is TRBJ2-5; 8 nucleotides match TRBD2. V gave up 8 bases and J gave up 5 bases; unmatched junction bases: 7. The germline V gene has CDR1 ENHRY and CDR2 SYGVKD. There are 13 residues in the CDR3. CDR3 sequence: CAIVTGGRETQYF. Here the CDR3 DNA reads TGTGCCATCGTTACGGGGGGGCGGGAGACCCAGTACTTC.

V gene TRBV28 combines with J gene TRBJ1-2, with 7 nucleotides matching TRBD1. The CDR3 runs 14 residues. The germline V gene has CDR1 MDHEN and CDR2 SYDVKM. V lost 5 bases and J lost 7; bases outside the gene matches: 10. CDR3 protein: CASSKTGFEGGYTF. Here the CDR3 DNA reads TGTGCCAGCAGTAAGACAGGGTTTGAGGGTGGCTACACCTTC.

The chain couples TRBV5-1 to TRBJ1-5, with a tentative D call TRBD1 (5 bases). Germline values: CDR1 SGHRS, CDR2 YFSETQ. The germline V and J ends were trimmed by 2 bases and 1 base, with 7 bases remaining between them. This CDR3 has 14 residues. Here the CDR3 DNA reads TGCGCCAGCAGCTTTGGGGGGAGCAATCAGCCCCAGCATTTT. Encoded protein: CASSFGGSNQPQHF.

The V and J genes are TRBV28 and TRBJ1-5; 8 positions agree with TRBD1. The CDR3 is 16 residues long. Trimming took 3 bases from V and 9 from J; bases not matched to a gene: 13. The V gene's germline CDR1 is MDHEN and CDR2 SYDVKM. CDR3 loop: CASSFRTGILGGPQHF. DNA of the CDR3: TGTGCCAGCAGTTTTCGGACAGGGATCCTCGGCGGGCCCCAGCATTTT.